The TCR beta chain under discussion was sequenced for a study of cytotoxic CD8 clonotypes in ibrutinib-treated CLL (TCRdb year 2021). With respect to the entire study: The cohort was composed of more than ten relapsed/refractory and fewer than 16 treatment-naive patients; IGHV unmutated status was identified in about 17 patients. Partial responses were observed in some 24 patients and complete responses in 2; after a median follow-up of around 68 months, remission was maintained in 14 patients and progression was observed in around twelve. Samples at response were collected after a median of about 13 months of treatment, with a range of about 6 to 40 months. An average of around 250,000 productive templates and 80,000 to 95,000 productive rearrangements was obtained per sample. Of the approximately 90 participants in the trial, 25 to 30 had longitudinal samples available. Cryopreserved peripheral blood mononuclear cells were obtained prior to treatment, at the time of response, and at either disease progression or sustained remission. All remission and progressive disease samples were collected while patients were still receiving ibrutinib.

According to the study, the label for this sample's time point signals: progressive disease on ibrutinib. For TCR beta library preparation, roughly 2 micrograms of genomic DNA were extracted from the cryopreserved PBMCs. Longitudinal blood samples from CLL patients on ibrutinib monotherapy underwent high-throughput TCR beta sequencing. The patients took part in an open-label, single-center phase 2 trial of ibrutinib monotherapy. The full study reports these points: At ibrutinib response clonality went up, during sustained remission it held steady, and at progression it dropped back toward baseline. Sustained-remission and progressing patients did not have matched sampling times, and lymph node repertoires were not examined. Baseline clonality exceeded that of age-matched healthy donors and correlated strongly with circulating CD8+ T-cell counts. Public clonotypes were found to be uncommon and were observed to contract or remain stable during treatment; the increase in clonality was shown to reflect expansion of private clonotypes at ibrutinib response.

Based on the germline V gene, the CDR1 and CDR2 sequences are MNHEY and SVGAGI. The junction shows trimming of 6 bases on V and 6 bases on J, plus 16 bases between the germline ends. The CDR3, from cysteine to phenylalanine, totals 14 residues. Solely the CDR3 DNA is kept, with 42 bases framed from the first base. On a MiSeq, deep resolution sequencing aimed for a depth between 1 in 1 million and 1 in 200,000 T cells, with each clonotype covered about 9.9x on average. The immunoSEQ hsTCRB Kit was used to generate TCR beta libraries. Processing in the source paper ran as follows. ImmunoSEQ Data Assistant and ImmunoSEQ Analyzer were used for data analysis, and V, D and J genes were assigned according to IMGT definitions. Clonality was computed as one minus normalized Shannon entropy of productive rearrangement frequencies, ranging from 0 to 1. Only overrepresented clonotypes making up at least 0.05% of each patient's repertoire were included in the public clonotype analysis. Repertoires from about a dozen age-matched healthy donors in immuneACCESS were used as clonality controls. TCRdb's version of the immuneACCESS table is confined to in-frame rearrangements and falls short of the full clone set. An unresolved V gene accounts for under half of the shortfall where checked; the remainder is of unknown origin. Clone size and V and J calls were adopted from that table, with D and trimming inferred from the DNA. Across this sample there are 160,000 or so clones, with 70% to 90% seen only once. More than 2.5% of the sample is held by the ten biggest clonotypes.

For this clone: Its cognate antigen has yet to be identified. Base-call qualities are not available, and no considerably larger clone is one nucleotide away.

The V and J genes are TRBV6-5 and TRBJ2-3; the D call could be TRBD1 or TRBD2, with each sharing 6 bases. The clonotype comes from a human donor with chronic lymphocytic leukemia. The specimen comprised PBMCs, sampled at disease progression, from a patient treated with ibrutinib. Here is the DNA: TGTGCCAGCAGCTTAAGGGGGGTTAGGGATACGCAGTATTTT. Its coded protein is CASSLRGVRDTQYF.